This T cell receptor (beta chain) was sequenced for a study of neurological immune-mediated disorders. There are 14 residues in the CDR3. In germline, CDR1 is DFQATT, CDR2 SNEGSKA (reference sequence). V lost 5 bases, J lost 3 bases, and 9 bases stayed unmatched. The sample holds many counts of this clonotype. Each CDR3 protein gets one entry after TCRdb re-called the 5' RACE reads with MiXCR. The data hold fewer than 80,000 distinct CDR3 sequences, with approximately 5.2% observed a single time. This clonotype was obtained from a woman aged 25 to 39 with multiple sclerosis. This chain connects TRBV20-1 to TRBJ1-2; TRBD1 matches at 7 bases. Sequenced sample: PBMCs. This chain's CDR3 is CSAGRQGYYYGYTF. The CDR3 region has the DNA TGCAGTGCTGGGAGACAGGGATACTACTATGGCTACACCTTC.